This note documents a single T cell receptor (beta chain) sequence. This sample stems from a study of blood T cells in healthy people across ages. Isolated per sample were at least 7 million PBMCs. Germline values: CDR1 LNHNV, CDR2 YYDKDF (reference sequence). The CDR3 runs 14 residues. A sample-barcoded 5' primer and a J-beta primer mix were used in a second PCR of about 7 to 11 cycles. A template-switch adaptor with 12 random nucleotides tagged each cDNA molecule. TCRdb independently ran MiXCR on the 5' RACE reads; one entry per CDR3 protein. The sample consists of roughly 800,000 distinct CDR3 sequences, over 45% of them appearing once.

The genes are TRBV15 and TRBJ2-4; the D call may be TRBD1 or TRBD2 (5 bases each). The J call may be wrong; the DNA end is better matched by TRBJ2-7. This receptor was identified in a man aged 30 to 39 in good health. Sample: blood. In DNA, the CDR3 is TGTGCCACCAGCACCCGGGACGGCTTTTTCGAGCAGTACTTC. Its translation: CATSTRDGFFEQYF.